This entry lists 31 T cell receptor beta chains sequenced from one sample in a study of neurological immune-mediated disorders. TCRdb ran MiXCR on the 5' RACE reads and lists one entry per CDR3 protein. The sample lists about 70,000 distinct CDR3 sequences, roughly 5% occurring once. The sequencing input was PBMCs. The receptors derive from a human donor with multiple sclerosis. The donor label of this sample is uncertain.

This clonotype was seen ten or more times. The chain employs TRBV9 and TRBJ2-2, with TRBD1 as a possible D gene (5 bases). Germline CDR1 is SGDLS and CDR2 is YYNGEE. CDR3 size: 14 residues. The V end lost 3 bases, the J end lost 0 bases, and 6 bases lay between the germline ends. Here the CDR3 reads CASSGQTNTGELFF. In nucleotides, the CDR3 is TGTGCCAGCAGCGGACAGACGAACACCGGGGAGCTGTTTTTT.

This clonotype came up many times. The V gene is TRBV10-3, the J gene TRBJ2-1, with 8 bases aligning to TRBD1. J gave up 8 bases and V 8 bases, and 8 bases lay outside the gene matches. The length of the CDR3 is 13 residues. CDR1 and CDR2 (germline): ENHRY, SYGVKD. CDR3 bases: TGTGCCATCGGGGGACAGGTTGGGGATGAGCAGTTCTTC. Translation: CAIGGQVGDEQFF.

The sample holds many counts of this clonotype. This chain connects TRBV6-1 to TRBJ1-5, with 9 bases matching TRBD1. V shed 11 bases and J 5 bases; nucleotides not matched to a gene: 7. This CDR3 is built from 13 residues. In germline, CDR1 is MNHNS, CDR2 SASEGT. The CDR3 DNA sequence: TGTGCCTCCATACAGGGGGCTCATCAGCCCCAGCATTTT. As protein: CASIQGAHQPQHF.

This clonotype was seen many times. The chain employs TRBV5-1 and TRBJ1-4; 8 nucleotides line up with TRBD1. Germline CDR1 and CDR2: SGHRS and YFSETQ. V gave up 5 bases and J gave up 3 bases; unmatched junction bases: 3. The CDR3 loop spans 14 amino acids. CDR3 nucleotide sequence: TGCGCCAGCAGATCGACAGGGGCTAATGAAAAACTGTTTTTT. This translates into CASRSTGANEKLFF.

This clonotype was seen at least ten times. The genes are TRBV28 and TRBJ1-5, with a possible D match to TRBD1 (6 bases). Trimming took 6 bases from V and 4 from J, leaving 16 bases between them. The CDR3 is 15 amino acids. Germline CDR1 and CDR2: MDHEN and SYDVKM. CDR3 sequence reads: CASSVGGGPNQPQHF. The DNA for the CDR3 is TGTGCCAGCAGCGTGGGGGGGGGGCCAAATCAGCCCCAGCATTTT.

This clonotype has ten or more counts. The V and J genes are TRBV24-1 and TRBJ2-7, with D possibly TRBD1 on 5 matching bases. Germline values: CDR1 KGHDR, CDR2 SFDVKD. This CDR3 comprises 13 residues. The ends were cut back, 1 base at V and 4 bases at J, with 7 bases in the middle. The CDR3 reads CATSDLAGYEQYF. CDR3 DNA sequence: TGTGCCACCAGTGATTTAGCAGGGTACGAGCAGTACTTC.

In this sample, this clonotype turned up many times. The chain combines TRBV6-1 with TRBJ2-3; D unclear. The CDR3 is 16 amino acids. Germline loops: CDR1 MNHNS, CDR2 SASEGT. Deletions cut 0 bases from V and 0 bases from J, with 10 bases between. The chain's CDR3 is CASSEAVTPSTDTQYF. Here the CDR3 DNA reads TGTGCCAGCAGTGAAGCGGTTACCCCTAGCACAGATACGCAGTATTTT.

This clonotype occurred many times. V usage is TRBV20-1 and J usage is TRBJ2-1; perhaps TRBD2 as D (7 bases). Trimming shortened V by 6 bases and J by 1 base, and 19 bases separated the two germline ends. Germline V gives CDR1 DFQATT, CDR2 SNEGSKA (reference sequence). The CDR3 is made up of 16 amino acids. Here the CDR3 reads CSALTQGGESYNEQFF. CDR3 DNA sequence: TGCAGTGCCCTTACGCAAGGGGGGGAATCCTACAATGAGCAGTTCTTC.

This clonotype was counted ten times or more. The chain couples TRBV20-1 to TRBJ2-5, with TRBD1 identical over 7 bases. The CDR3 is 14 amino acids. V shed 5 bases and J 0 bases; nucleotides not matched to a gene: 6. In germline, CDR1 is DFQATT, CDR2 SNEGSKA (reference sequence). The CDR3 sequence: CSARHDRDQETQYF. The CDR3 DNA sequence: TGCAGTGCTCGCCATGACAGGGACCAAGAGACCCAGTACTTC.

This clonotype came up many times. This chain uses TRBV3-1 with TRBJ1-2; the D is unclear. The V gene's germline CDR1 is LGHDT and CDR2 YNNKEL (reference sequence). Deletions cut 4 bases from V and 4 bases from J, with 10 bases between. The CDR3 has 13 residues. The DNA for the CDR3 is TGTGCCAGCAGCCCCCGGTCAGGCTATGGCTACACCTTC. This gives the protein CASSPRSGYGYTF.

The table lists this clonotype with many counts. The chain carries TRBV18 and TRBJ1-2; possibly TRBD1 for D (5 bases). The CDR3 runs 14 residues. V lost 1 base and J lost 4, with 10 bases in between. Germline lookup yields CDR1 KGHSH and CDR2 LQKENI. The CDR3 DNA sequence: TGTGCCAGCTCACCACGGCGGGACGGCTATGGCTACACCTTC. Residues: CASSPRRDGYGYTF.

This clonotype was observed many times. A read error may account for a junction end that differs from germline. The chain joins TRBV6-5 to TRBJ2-1; TRBD2 matches 11 bases. Germline-derived CDR1 and CDR2 are MNHEY and SVGAGI. This CDR3 spans 12 amino acids. CDR3 amino acids: CASRISGGDSYF. Here the CDR3 DNA reads TGTGCCAGCAGAATTAGCGGGGGGGATAGTTACTTC.

There are a few counts of this clonotype. This CDR3 reads CASSSLQGAGELFF. The DNA for the CDR3 is TGTGCCAGCAGCTCCTTGCAGGGGGCCGGGGAGCTGTTTTTT. The V and J genes are TRBV7-3 and TRBJ2-2; TRBD1 aligns across 7 bases. The CDR3 sequence is 14 residues long. Germline CDR1 SGHTA, CDR2 FQGTGA. V lost 4 bases and J lost 6; bases outside the gene matches: 5.

The table lists this clonotype with many counts. V is TRBV2 and J is TRBJ1-2, with 7 bases fitting TRBD1. The CDR3 runs to 12 residues. J gave up 6 bases and V 6 bases, and 4 bases lay outside the gene matches. Germline V lookup: CDR1 SNHLY, CDR2 FYNNEI. Here the CDR3 reads CASSLTGDGYTF. In DNA form, the CDR3 reads TGTGCCAGCAGCCTTACAGGGGATGGCTACACCTTC.

This clonotype has at least ten counts. This chain uses TRBV3-1 with TRBJ1-5; TRBD1 agrees at 9 bases. Trimming removed 7 bases from V and 5 bases from J; junction bases left unmatched: 9. Germline assignment: CDR1 LGHDT and CDR2 YNNKEL (reference sequence). The CDR3 spans 15 residues. Here the CDR3 DNA reads TGTGCCAGCATGCCGCCCGGGACAGGGTATCAGCCCCAGCATTTT. It translates to CASMPPGTGYQPQHF.

This clonotype was seen at least ten times. This chain joins TRBV7-9 and TRBJ1-2; D ambiguous. V was cut by 2 bases and J by 6 bases, with 13 bases left in between. Germline V gene sequence: CDR1 SEHNR, CDR2 FQNEAQ (reference sequence). CDR3 size: 14 residues. In DNA, the CDR3 is TGTGCCAGCAGCTTACAAGGGCCCGGGGATGGCTACACCTTC. It yields the protein CASSLQGPGDGYTF.

The table lists this clonotype with many counts. The rearrangement links TRBV5-5 to TRBJ1-2, with 7 bases identical to TRBD1. After removal of 0 bases from V and 0 bases from J, the junction contained 11 bases not matched to a gene. The CDR3 length is 18 residues. Germline-derived CDR1 and CDR2 are SGHKS and YYEKEE (reference sequence). CDR3 sequence: CASSLVPSTGASNYGYTF. CDR3 DNA: TGTGCCAGCAGCTTGGTCCCTTCTACAGGGGCCTCTAACTATGGCTACACCTTC.

This clonotype has a count of ten or more. This chain uses TRBV14 with TRBJ2-3; 8 bases map to TRBD2. This CDR3 contains 14 residues. Germline V gene lookup returns CDR1 SGHDN and CDR2 FVKESK. V was pared by 4 bases and J by 2 bases, with 2 bases of the junction left unmatched. In DNA, the CDR3 is TGTGCCAGCAGCCGGACTAGCCCCACAGATACGCAGTATTTT. This gives the protein CASSRTSPTDTQYF.

This clonotype occurred many times. The chain couples TRBV12-3 or TRBV12-4 to TRBJ2-2; TRBD1 might be the D (6 bases). The CDR3 contains 15 residues. V lost 4 bases to trimming and J lost 0 bases, with 9 bases between them. The chain's CDR3 is CASSSGTPNTGELFF. The CDR3 nucleotides are TGTGCCAGCAGTTCGGGGACACCGAACACCGGGGAGCTGTTTTTT.

This clonotype has ten or more counts. J is TRBJ2-6 and V is TRBV25-1, with D possibly called TRBD1 or TRBD2 (7 bases each). Between the trimmed V and J ends, which lost 4 bases and 0 bases, there was a span of 16 bases. This CDR3 contains 18 residues. The germline V gene encodes CDR1 MGHDK and CDR2 SYGVNS. CDR3 sequence: CASSAQGGCPSGANVLTF. CDR3 DNA sequence: TGTGCCAGCAGTGCCCAGGGGGGGTGCCCCTCTGGGGCCAACGTCCTGACTTTC.

There are many counts of this clonotype. V gene TRBV20-1 combines with J gene TRBJ1-1, with no clear D. The CDR3 totals 12 residues. Trimming pared 2 bases from V and 7 bases from J, leaving 11 bases between. The V gene's germline CDR1 is DFQATT and CDR2 SNEGSKA (reference sequence). As DNA, the CDR3 is TGCAGTGCTAGACGGCAGGCTAGTGAAGCTTTCTTT. This gives the protein CSARRQASEAFF.

At least ten counts were recorded for this clonotype. This chain connects TRBV9 to TRBJ1-2; TRBD1 aligns across 7 bases. The CDR3 covers 13 residues. Trimming at V came to 6 bases and at J to 6 bases, leaving 8 bases not matched to a gene. Germline-derived CDR1 and CDR2 are SGDLS and YYNGEE. This CDR3 reads CASNRPGGDGYTF. The CDR3 DNA reads TGTGCCAGCAACCGACCAGGGGGGGATGGCTACACCTTC.

Ten or more counts support this clonotype. V and J are TRBV12-3 or TRBV12-4 and TRBJ2-3; 15 bases are shared with TRBD2. The trim removed 1 base at V and 5 bases at J, leaving 4 bases unmatched. The CDR3 extends over 17 amino acids. CDR3 protein: CASSLGTSGGAGDTQYF. The CDR3 DNA is TGTGCCAGCAGTTTAGGGACTAGCGGGGGGGCAGGAGATACGCAGTATTTT.

This clonotype was counted a few times. The genes are TRBV7-8 and TRBJ2-1, with 7 positions matching TRBD2. The CDR3 extends over 16 amino acids. After removal of 5 bases from V and 3 bases from J, the junction contained 10 bases not matched to a gene. CDR1 is SGHVS and CDR2 is FQNEAQ in the germline V gene. The CDR3 loop reads CASSLRLASGYNEQFF. The CDR3 DNA sequence: TGTGCCAGCAGCCTACGACTAGCTTCAGGCTACAATGAGCAGTTCTTC.

At least ten counts were recorded for this clonotype. The V call is TRBV5-6, the J call TRBJ2-1; 7 nucleotides match TRBD2. The germline V gene has CDR1 SGHDT and CDR2 YYEEEE. With V trimmed by 2 bases and J by 9 bases, 5 bases remained unmatched. CDR3 length equals 13 residues. CDR3 DNA sequence: TGTGCCAGCAGCTTCACCTTAGCGGGTGAGCAGTTCTTC. Its protein product is CASSFTLAGEQFF.

This clonotype appeared many times. The chain's CDR3 is CASMPLDRVNTEAFF. As DNA, the CDR3 is TGCGCCAGCATGCCCCTCGACAGGGTGAACACTGAAGCTTTCTTT. The chain uses TRBV5-1 and TRBJ1-1; 7 bases are a match to TRBD1. The length of the CDR3 is 15 residues. With 6 bases clipped from V and 0 bases from J, the junction kept 8 bases outside the gene matches. Per germline, CDR1 SGHRS and CDR2 YFSETQ.

This clonotype was seen only a few times. The chain joins TRBV4-1 to TRBJ2-3; 13 bases are a match to TRBD2. Germline V CDR1 and CDR2: MGHRA, YSYEKL. Trimming cost V 4 bases and J 2 bases; bases outside gene matches: 9. The CDR3 is made up of 18 amino acids. CDR3 residues: CASSLTSGGASDTDTQYF. CDR3 DNA: TGCGCCAGCAGCCTCACTAGCGGGGGGGCCAGTGACACAGATACGCAGTATTTT.

This clonotype was detected many times. The V gene is TRBV10-3, the J gene TRBJ1-2, with 9 bases fitting TRBD1. This CDR3 has 12 residues. Per germline, CDR1 ENHRY and CDR2 SYGVKD. V gave up 7 bases and J gave up 7 bases; unmatched junction bases: 4. The CDR3 coding sequence is TGTGCCATCATAGACAGGGGGATTGGCTACACCTTC. Translating gives CAIIDRGIGYTF.

The chain combines TRBV28 with TRBJ2-2; no firm D call. This CDR3 is 15 amino acids long. Trimming left V 6 bases short and J 0 bases short, with 11 bases between. The germline V gene encodes CDR1 MDHEN and CDR2 SYDVKM. The CDR3 DNA reads as TGTGCCAGCAGCCCCACTAATACGAACACCGGGGAGCTGTTTTTT. It is translated as CASSPTNTNTGELFF.

The sample holds many counts of this clonotype. In DNA, the CDR3 is TGTGCCAGCAGCGTCGGACAGGGGTACTCCTACGAGCAGTACTTC. This encodes CASSVGQGYSYEQYF. The chain links TRBV9 to TRBJ2-7; TRBD1 agrees at 9 bases. The V gene end was trimmed by 2 bases and the J gene end by 0 bases; junction bases not matched to a gene: 3. The CDR3 covers 15 residues. Germline assignment: CDR1 SGDLS and CDR2 YYNGEE.

This clonotype was counted ten times or more. As DNA, the CDR3 is TGCGCCAGCAGCTTGGTGACAGGGATCAACGAGCAGTACTTC. This codes for CASSLVTGINEQYF. The chain combines TRBV5-1 with TRBJ2-7; 7 positions match TRBD1. V lost 0 bases to trimming and J lost 5 bases; unmatched junction nucleotides: 5. The germline V gene has CDR1 SGHRS and CDR2 YFSETQ. The CDR3 is made up of 14 amino acids.